The present T cell receptor beta chain was sequenced within a study of blood T cell repertoires in COVID-19 (dated by TCRdb to 2020 to 2021). Some background on the complete study: Samples covering the acute and convalescent phases of COVID-19 were provided by collaborators in the United States, Italy and Spain. HLA class I and class II types, where available, came from metadata supplied by the sample provider rather than from assay-based typing. The samples were drawn from the first 160 participants of the ongoing ImmuneRACE study and from roughly 1,300 subjects provided by 6 global collaborators. The repertoires were released in a freely available public database meant as a resource for research on the immune response to SARS-CoV-2. A de-identified subject ID, COVID-19 status, age in years and sex were almost always included in the sample metadata. The material from the prospective study consisted of cDNA or gDNA derived from T cells, B-cell-depleted T cells, or PBMCs. Deeply sampled blood TCRbeta repertoires from subjects exposed to, actively infected with, or recovered from COVID-19 were included in the dataset. The study at large found these results: How much clinical and demographic metadata was included differed by source and by participant, and the metadata was provided uncurated.

The immunoSEQ Assay, a bias-controlled multiplex PCR, was used to amplify TCRbeta CDR3 regions from genomic DNA. Regarding the original processing steps: The number of nucleated cells in each sample was estimated by amplification of reference gene primers within the assay. To quantify the absolute abundance of each unique TCRbeta CDR3 rearrangement, sequence reads were collapsed and filtered. Productive Simpson clonality was computed per sample as the square root of Simpson's diversity index over productive rearrangements. The immuneACCESS repertoire file appears here via TCRdb, limited to in-frame rearrangements. These files lack a portion of the clones; in checked studies, under half of the deficit traces to unresolved V genes, and the cause of the others is not known. V and J calls and clone size are given by that table; D and trimming were obtained from the DNA. The sample yields about 220,000 clones; around 86% were counted once. The leading ten clones occupy around 5% of the sample.

V is shortened by 5 bases, J by 8 bases, and the region joining them spans 9 bases. According to the germline V gene, CDR1 reads MGHDK and CDR2 reads SYGVNS. Reading from cysteine to phenylalanine, the CDR3 counts 11 amino acids. Here the CDR3 DNA is all that survives: 33 bases in frame from base 1. Each collaborating institution followed its own protocols to collect whole blood in K2EDTA tubes. For TCRbeta analysis, collaborators shipped samples in one of three forms: frozen whole blood, isolated PBMCs, or DNA extracted from either of those sample types. As for this clone: Its antigen remains unidentified. No per-base quality is available; no much larger clone lies one base away.

What was sequenced was peripheral blood. The chain is encoded by TRBV25-1 joined to TRBJ2-5; too little of a D gene remains to name it. The TCR was taken from a human donor in a cohort sampled during active COVID-19. Here is the DNA: TGTGCCAGCAGTCCCCACTTTACCCAGTACTTC. Translated, this gives CASSPHFTQYF.